This T cell receptor beta chain is from a study of T cell responses to AZD1222 COVID-19 vaccine. About this clone itself: Its antigen is not known.

Repertoires were generated with immunoSEQ multiplex PCR, while TCRdb's copy carries only in-frame clones and drops some. The data show around 120,000 clones, 70% to 90% seen once. Recipients boosted at about 4 weeks or about 12 weeks are pooled. Study findings and constraints: Regions 160-218 and 743-854 held dominance among vaccine-associated CD4 TCRs, which spanned spike. Donor demographics were predominantly white British with a female majority; clonal diversity may be underestimated. Increases in Spike-specific TCR breadth and depth were seen after two AZD1222 doses.

The CDR3 length is 16 residues. Germline CDR1 GTSNPN, CDR2 SVGIG (reference sequence). V lost 5 bases to trimming and J lost 5 bases; unmatched junction nucleotides: 17. This chain links TRBV30 with TRBJ2-7; 8 nucleotides match TRBD1. The clonotype comes from an adult who received the AZD1222 COVID-19 vaccine. Specimen: peripheral blood, collected 28 days after the second AZD1222 dose. Here the CDR3 DNA reads TGTGCCTGGGGCCCGGGACAGGCCCCCGAGTACCACGAGCAGTACTTC. Translated: CAWGPGQAPEYHEQYF.